This record concerns one T cell receptor beta chain sequence. The antigen is unknown. This CDR3 comprises 14 residues. The germline gives CDR1 ENHRY, CDR2 SYGVKD. Trimming removed 2 bases at V and 4 bases at J, with 11 bases between. The sample comes from a study of T cell responses to AZD1222 COVID-19 vaccine. The study's findings and limits: Repertoires were sampled only after the peak T cell response. Donor demographics were predominantly white British with a female majority; clonal diversity may be underestimated. Just five or six AZD1222 recipients tested seropositive at baseline.

Clones were read by immunoSEQ multiplex PCR, and TCRdb kept only the in-frame ones, dropping some. The table records 150,000 or so clones, approximately 93% of them present only once. The sequencing here drew on peripheral blood, taken 28 days after the second AZD1222 dose. The V and J genes are TRBV10-3 and TRBJ2-5, with D tentatively TRBD1 (6 bases). The TCR sequence derives from an adult who received the AZD1222 COVID-19 vaccine. CDR3 sequence: CAISEPARGETQYF. CDR3 nucleotides: TGTGCCATCAGTGAGCCAGCCAGGGGAGAGACCCAGTACTTC.